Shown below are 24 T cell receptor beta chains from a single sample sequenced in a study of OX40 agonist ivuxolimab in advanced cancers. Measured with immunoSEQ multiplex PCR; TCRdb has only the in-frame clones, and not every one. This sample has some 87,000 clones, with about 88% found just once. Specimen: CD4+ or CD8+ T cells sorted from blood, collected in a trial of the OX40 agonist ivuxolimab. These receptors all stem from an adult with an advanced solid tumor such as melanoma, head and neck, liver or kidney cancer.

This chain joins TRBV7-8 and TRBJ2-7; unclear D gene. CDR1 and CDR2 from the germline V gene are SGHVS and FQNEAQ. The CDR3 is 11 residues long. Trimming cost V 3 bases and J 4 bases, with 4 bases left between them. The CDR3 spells CASSFRYEQYF. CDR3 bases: TGTGCCAGCAGCTTTCGATACGAGCAGTACTTC.

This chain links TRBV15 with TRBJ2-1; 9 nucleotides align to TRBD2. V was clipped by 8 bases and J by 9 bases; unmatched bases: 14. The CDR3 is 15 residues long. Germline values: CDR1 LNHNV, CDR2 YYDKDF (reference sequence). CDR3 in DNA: TGTGCCACCTCATGGGTTAGCGGGAGCATTGGTGAGCAGTTCTTC. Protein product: CATSWVSGSIGEQFF. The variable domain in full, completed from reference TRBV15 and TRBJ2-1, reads DAMVIQNPRYQVTQFGKPVTLSCSQTLNHNVMYWYQQKSSQAPKLLFHYYDKDFNNEADTPDNFQSRRPNTSFCFLDIRSPGLGDTAMYLCATSWVSGSIGEQFFGPGTRLTVL.

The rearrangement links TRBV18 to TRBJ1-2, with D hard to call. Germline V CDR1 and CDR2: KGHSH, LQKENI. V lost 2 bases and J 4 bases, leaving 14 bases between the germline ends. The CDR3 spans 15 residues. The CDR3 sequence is CASSPLAPRGYGYTF. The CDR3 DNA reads TGTGCCAGCTCACCATTAGCCCCGCGGGGCTATGGCTACACCTTC.

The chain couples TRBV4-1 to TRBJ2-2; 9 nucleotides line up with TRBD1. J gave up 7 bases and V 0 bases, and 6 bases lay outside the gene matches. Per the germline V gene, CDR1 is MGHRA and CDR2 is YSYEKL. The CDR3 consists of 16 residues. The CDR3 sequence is CASSQDHGTGFGELFF. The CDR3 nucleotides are TGCGCCAGCAGCCAAGATCACGGGACAGGGTTCGGGGAGCTGTTTTTT.

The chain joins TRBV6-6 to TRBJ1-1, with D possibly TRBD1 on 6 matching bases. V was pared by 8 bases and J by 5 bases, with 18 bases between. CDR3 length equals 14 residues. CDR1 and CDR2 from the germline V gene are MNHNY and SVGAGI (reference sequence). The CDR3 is CASWGGNRRTEAFF. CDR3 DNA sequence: TGTGCCAGCTGGGGGGGCAATCGAAGGACTGAAGCTTTCTTT.

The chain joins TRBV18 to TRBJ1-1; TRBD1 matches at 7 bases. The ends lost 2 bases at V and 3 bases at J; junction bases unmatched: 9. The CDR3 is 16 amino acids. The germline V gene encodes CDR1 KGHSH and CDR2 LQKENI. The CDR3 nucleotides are TGTGCCAGCTCACCATGGGGTCCCACAGGGGACACTGAAGCTTTCTTT. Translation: CASSPWGPTGDTEAFF.

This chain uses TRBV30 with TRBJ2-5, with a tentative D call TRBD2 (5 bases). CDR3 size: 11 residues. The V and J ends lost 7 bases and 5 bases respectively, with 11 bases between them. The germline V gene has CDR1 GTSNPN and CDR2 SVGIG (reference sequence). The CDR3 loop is CASASGETQYF. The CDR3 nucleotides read TGTGCCTCCGCGTCGGGGGAGACCCAGTACTTC.

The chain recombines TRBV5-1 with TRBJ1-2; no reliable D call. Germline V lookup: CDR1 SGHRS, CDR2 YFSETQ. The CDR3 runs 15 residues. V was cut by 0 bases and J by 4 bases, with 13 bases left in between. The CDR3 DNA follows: TGCGCCAGCAGCTTGGGGGCTCTGGGAACCTATGGCTACACCTTC. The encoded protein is CASSLGALGTYGYTF.

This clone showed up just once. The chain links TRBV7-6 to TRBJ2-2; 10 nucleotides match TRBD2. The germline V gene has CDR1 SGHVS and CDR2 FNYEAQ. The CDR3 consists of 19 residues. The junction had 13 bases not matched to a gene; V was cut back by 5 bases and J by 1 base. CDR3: CASSLLASGSYENTGELFF. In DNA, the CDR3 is TGTGCCAGCAGCCTCCTGGCTAGCGGGAGTTACGAGAACACCGGGGAGCTGTTTTTT.

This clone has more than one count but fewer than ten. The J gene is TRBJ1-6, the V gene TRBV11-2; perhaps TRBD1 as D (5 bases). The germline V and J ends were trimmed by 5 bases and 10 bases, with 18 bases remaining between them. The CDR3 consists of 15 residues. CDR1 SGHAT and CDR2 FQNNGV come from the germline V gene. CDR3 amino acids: CASSPMPGQGSPLHF. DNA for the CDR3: TGTGCCAGCAGCCCCATGCCGGGGCAGGGATCACCCCTCCACTTT.

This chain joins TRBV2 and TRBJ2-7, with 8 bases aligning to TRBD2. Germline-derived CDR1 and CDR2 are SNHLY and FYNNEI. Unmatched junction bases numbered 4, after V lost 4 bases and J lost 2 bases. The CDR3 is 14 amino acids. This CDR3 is CASSALAGPYEQYF. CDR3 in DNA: TGTGCCAGCAGTGCATTAGCGGGGCCCTACGAGCAGTACTTC. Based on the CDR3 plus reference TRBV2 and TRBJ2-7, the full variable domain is EPEVTQTPSHQVTQMGQEVILRCVPISNHLYFYWYRQILGQKVEFLVSFYNNEISEKSEIFDDQFSVERPDGSNFTLKIRSTKLEDSAMYFCASSALAGPYEQYFGPGTRLTVT.

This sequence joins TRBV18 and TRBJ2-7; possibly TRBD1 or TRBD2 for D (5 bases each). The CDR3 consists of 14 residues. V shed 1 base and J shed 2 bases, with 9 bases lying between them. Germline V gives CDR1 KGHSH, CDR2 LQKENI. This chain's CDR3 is CASSPQGRAYEQYF. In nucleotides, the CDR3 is TGTGCCAGCTCACCACAGGGACGGGCCTACGAGCAGTACTTC.

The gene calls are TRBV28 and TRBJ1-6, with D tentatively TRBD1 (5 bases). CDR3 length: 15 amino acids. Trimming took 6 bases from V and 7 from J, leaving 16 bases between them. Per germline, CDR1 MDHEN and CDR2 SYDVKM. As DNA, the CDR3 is TGTGCCAGCAGATTTGCCGGACAAGCGAATTCACCCCTCCACTTT. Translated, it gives CASRFAGQANSPLHF.

The CDR3 region is CASSQEPGGAGTGELFF. The CDR3 DNA follows: TGCGCCAGCAGCCAAGAACCCGGGGGCGCGGGCACCGGGGAGCTGTTTTTT. V usage is TRBV4-1 and J usage is TRBJ2-2, with D perhaps assigned TRBD1 or TRBD2 (6 bases each). CDR1 MGHRA and CDR2 YSYEKL come from the germline V gene. This CDR3 is built from 17 residues. V was pared by 0 bases and J by 4 bases, with 15 bases between.

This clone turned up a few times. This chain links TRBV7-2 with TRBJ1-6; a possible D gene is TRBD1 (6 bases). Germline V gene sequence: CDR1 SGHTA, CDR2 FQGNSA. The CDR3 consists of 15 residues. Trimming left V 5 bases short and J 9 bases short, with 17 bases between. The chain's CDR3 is CASSQSGGLGSPLHF. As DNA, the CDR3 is TGTGCCAGCAGCCAGTCGGGGGGGCTTGGTTCACCCCTCCACTTT.

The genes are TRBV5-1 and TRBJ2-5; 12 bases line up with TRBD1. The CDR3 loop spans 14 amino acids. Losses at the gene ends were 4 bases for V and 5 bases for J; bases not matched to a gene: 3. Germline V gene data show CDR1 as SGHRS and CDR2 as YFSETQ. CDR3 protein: CASSGTGGAETQYF. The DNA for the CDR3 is TGCGCCAGCAGCGGGACAGGGGGCGCGGAGACCCAGTACTTC.

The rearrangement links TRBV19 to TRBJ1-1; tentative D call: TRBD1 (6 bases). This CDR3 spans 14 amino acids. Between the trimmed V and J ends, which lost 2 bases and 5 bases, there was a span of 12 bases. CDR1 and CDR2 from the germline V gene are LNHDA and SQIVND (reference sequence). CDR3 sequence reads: CASSIWGARTEAFF. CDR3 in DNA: TGTGCCAGTAGTATATGGGGGGCGCGGACTGAAGCTTTCTTT.

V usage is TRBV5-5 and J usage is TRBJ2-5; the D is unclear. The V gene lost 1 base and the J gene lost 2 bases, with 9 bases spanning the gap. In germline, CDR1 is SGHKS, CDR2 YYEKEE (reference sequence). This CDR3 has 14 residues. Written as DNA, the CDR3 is TGTGCCAGCAGCTTGATCGGAAGGCAAGAGACCCAGTACTTC. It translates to CASSLIGRQETQYF.

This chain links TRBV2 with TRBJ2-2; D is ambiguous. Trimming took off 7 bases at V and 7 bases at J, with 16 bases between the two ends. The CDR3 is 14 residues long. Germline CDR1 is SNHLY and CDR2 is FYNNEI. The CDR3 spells CASTYLRVGGELFF. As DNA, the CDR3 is TGTGCCAGCACGTACCTTAGGGTCGGCGGGGAGCTGTTTTTT.

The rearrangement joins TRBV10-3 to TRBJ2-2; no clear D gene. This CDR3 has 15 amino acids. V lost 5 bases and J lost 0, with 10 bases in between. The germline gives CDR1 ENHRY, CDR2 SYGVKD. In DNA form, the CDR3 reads TGTGCCATCAGTTCACAAAGGGCGAACACCGGGGAGCTGTTTTTT. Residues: CAISSQRANTGELFF.

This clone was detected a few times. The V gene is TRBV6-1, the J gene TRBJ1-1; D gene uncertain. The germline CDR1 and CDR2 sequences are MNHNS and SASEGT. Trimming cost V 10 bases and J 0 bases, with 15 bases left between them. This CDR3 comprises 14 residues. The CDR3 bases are TGTGCCACCAAGGTTCAGGAGGTGAACACTGAAGCTTTCTTT. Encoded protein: CATKVQEVNTEAFF.

CDR3 sequence reads: CASSLTETQYF. The CDR3 nucleotides read TGTGCCAGCAGCTTGACAGAGACCCAGTACTTC. The V gene is TRBV7-6, the J gene TRBJ2-5, with unresolved D. The CDR3 contains 11 residues. Trimming stripped 3 bases from V and 4 bases from J, with 3 bases between. Germline CDR1 reads SGHVS; CDR2 reads FNYEAQ.

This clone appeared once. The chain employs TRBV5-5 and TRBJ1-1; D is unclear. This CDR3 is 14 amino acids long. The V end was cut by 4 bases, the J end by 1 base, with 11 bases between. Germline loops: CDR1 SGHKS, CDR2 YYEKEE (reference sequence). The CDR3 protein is CASSVNPGNTEAFF. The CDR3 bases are TGTGCCAGCAGCGTTAACCCAGGGAACACTGAAGCTTTCTTT. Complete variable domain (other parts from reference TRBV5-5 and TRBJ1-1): DAGVTQSPTHLIKTRGQQVTLRCSPISGHKSVSWYQQVLGQGPQFIFQYYEKEERGRGNFPDRFSARQFPNYSSELNVNALLLGDSALYLCASSVNPGNTEAFFGQGTRLTVV.

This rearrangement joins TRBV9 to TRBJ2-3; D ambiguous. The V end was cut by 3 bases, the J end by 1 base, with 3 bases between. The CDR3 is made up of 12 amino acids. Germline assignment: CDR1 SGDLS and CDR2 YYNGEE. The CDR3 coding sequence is TGTGCCAGCAGCGGGGGCACAGATACGCAGTATTTT. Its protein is CASSGGTDTQYF.